These 6 T cell receptor beta chains were all obtained from the same sample, sequenced in a study of CD8+CD57+ T cells in acquired aplastic anemia. The use of genomic DNA as template underpinned the TCR beta VDJ and CDR3 profiling. TCRdb processed the reads anew with MiXCR; each CDR3 protein has one entry. The table has roughly 50,000 distinct CDR3 sequences, around 73% seen once; the top ten hold 34%. Material: sorted CD4+, CD8+, or CD8+CD57+ T cells (not recorded which) from PBMCs. The receptors derive from a human donor in good health, serving as a control.

V and J are TRBV10-3 and TRBJ1-2, with D perhaps matching TRBD1 (5 bases). V lost 2 bases and J lost 8, with 12 bases in between. The germline V gene has CDR1 ENHRY and CDR2 SYGVKD. This CDR3 contains 13 residues. The CDR3 here is CAISEVEGRGYTF. The DNA of the CDR3 is TGTGCCATCAGTGAGGTGGAGGGGCGCGGCTACACCTTC.

The CDR3 here is CASSQDLDRVGGYTF. The CDR3, as DNA: TGTGCCAGCAGCCAAGACCTGGACAGGGTGGGTGGCTACACCTTC. The J gene is TRBJ1-2, the V gene TRBV4-2, with TRBD1 identical over 8 bases. The CDR3 is made up of 15 amino acids. Trimming cost V 0 bases and J 7 bases; bases outside gene matches: 7. Germline CDR1 and CDR2: LGHNA and YNFKEQ.

This clonotype was observed a handful of times. This chain connects TRBV2 to TRBJ2-2, with D uncertain. CDR3 length: 14 amino acids. V was trimmed by 3 bases and J by 3 bases, leaving 8 bases between them. Per the germline V gene, CDR1 is SNHLY and CDR2 is FYNNEI. The CDR3 sequence is CASSDGQDTGELFF. The CDR3 nucleotides are TGTGCCAGCAGTGACGGGCAGGACACCGGGGAGCTGTTTTTT.

Many counts were recorded for this clonotype. This chain uses TRBV5-6 with TRBJ2-3, with 7 nucleotides matching TRBD1. The V gene's germline CDR1 is SGHDT and CDR2 YYEEEE. V was pared by 2 bases and J by 6 bases, with 9 bases of the junction left unmatched. This CDR3 region has 15 residues. CDR3 nucleotide sequence: TGTGCCAGCAGCTTCGAGCAGGGGGTTTGGGATACGCAGTATTTT. Its translation is CASSFEQGVWDTQYF.

The rearrangement joins TRBV15 to TRBJ1-1; D gene unclear. V was clipped by 0 bases and J by 11 bases, with 16 bases between them. The CDR3 length is 14 residues. CDR1 LNHNV and CDR2 YYDKDF come from the germline V gene (reference sequence). The CDR3: CATSRDFQAERAFF. As DNA, the CDR3 is TGTGCCACCAGCAGAGATTTTCAGGCCGAACGCGCTTTCTTT.

This clonotype is medium-sized. This sequence joins TRBV24-1 and TRBJ2-5; D may correspond to TRBD1 or TRBD2 (5 bases each). CDR1 is KGHDR, CDR2 SFDVKD, per germline. The CDR3 sequence is 16 residues long. Trimming pared 4 bases from V and 7 bases from J, leaving 21 bases between. The CDR3 region has the DNA TGTGCCACCAGTGAGCGCGGTCGGGACGGCTGGGTGACCCAGTACTTC. Amino acids: CATSERGRDGWVTQYF.